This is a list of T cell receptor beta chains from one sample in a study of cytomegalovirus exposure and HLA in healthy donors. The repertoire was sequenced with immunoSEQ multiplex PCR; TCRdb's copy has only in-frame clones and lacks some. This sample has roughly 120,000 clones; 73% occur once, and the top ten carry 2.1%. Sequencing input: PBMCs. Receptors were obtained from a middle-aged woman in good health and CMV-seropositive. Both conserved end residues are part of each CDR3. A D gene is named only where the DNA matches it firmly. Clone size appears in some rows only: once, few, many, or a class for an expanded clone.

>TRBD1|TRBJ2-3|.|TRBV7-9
CASSPRPGPGTGAADTQYF
TGTGCCAGCAGCCCAAGACCTGGGCCGGGGACAGGAGCCGCAGATACGCAGTATTTT
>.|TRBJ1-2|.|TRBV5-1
CASSVGHPSYGYTF
TGCGCCAGCAGCGTGGGACATCCCAGCTATGGCTACACCTTC
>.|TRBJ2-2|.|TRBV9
CASRSGNTGELFF
TGTGCCAGCAGGAGCGGGAACACCGGGGAGCTGTTTTTT
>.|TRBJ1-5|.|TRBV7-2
CASSPGNNQPQHF
TGTGCCAGCAGCCCCGGGAACAATCAGCCCCAGCATTTT
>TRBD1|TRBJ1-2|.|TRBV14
CASSQAGTGPGYTF
TGTGCCAGCAGCCAAGCCGGGACAGGGCCTGGCTACACCTTC
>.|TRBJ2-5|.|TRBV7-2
CASSLGGPGAQETQYF
TGTGCCAGCAGCTTAGGGGGACCGGGAGCCCAAGAGACCCAGTACTTC
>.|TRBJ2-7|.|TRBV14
CASSQDLQGGEQYF
TGTGCCAGCAGCCAAGATCTCCAAGGAGGGGAGCAGTACTTC
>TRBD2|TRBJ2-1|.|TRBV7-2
CASSLGPASGREQFF
TGTGCCAGCAGCTTAGGACCCGCTAGCGGGAGGGAACAGTTCTTC
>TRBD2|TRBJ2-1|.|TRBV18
CASSLLSGRRYNEQFF
TGTGCCAGCTCACTCCTTAGCGGGAGGCGCTACAATGAGCAGTTCTTC
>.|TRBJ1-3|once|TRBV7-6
CASSPPGTPGNTIYF
TGTGCCAGCAGCCCGCCCGGGACTCCTGGAAACACCATATATTTT
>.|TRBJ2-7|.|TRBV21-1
CASSKRDRSYEQYF
TGTGCCAGCAGCAAGAGGGACAGGTCCTACGAGCAGTACTTC
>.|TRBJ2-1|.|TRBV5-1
CASTRSSYNEQFF
TGCGCCAGCACGAGGTCCTCCTACAATGAGCAGTTCTTC
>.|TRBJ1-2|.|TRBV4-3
CASSQSPTENYGYTF
TGCGCCAGCAGCCAAAGCCCGACTGAAAACTATGGCTACACCTTC
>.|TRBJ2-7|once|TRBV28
CASSLSKLADEQYF
TGTGCCAGCAGTTTAAGTAAGTTGGCGGACGAGCAGTACTTC
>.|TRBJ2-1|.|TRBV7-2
CASSSSRTEQFF
TGTGCCAGCAGCTCTTCTAGAACTGAGCAGTTCTTC
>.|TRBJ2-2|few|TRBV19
CASSKGVQSGELFF
TGTGCCAGTAGTAAGGGGGTCCAATCCGGGGAGCTGTTTTTT
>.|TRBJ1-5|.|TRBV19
CASSIRKGDNQPQHF
TGTGCCAGTAGTATAAGGAAAGGGGACAATCAGCCCCAGCATTTT
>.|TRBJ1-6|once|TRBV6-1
CASREQGDSPLHF
TGTGCCAGCAGGGAACAGGGTGATTCACCCCTCCACTTT
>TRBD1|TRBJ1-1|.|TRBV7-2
CASSLTTGGGVEAFF
TGTGCCAGCAGCTTAACGACAGGGGGAGGGGTGGAAGCTTTCTTT
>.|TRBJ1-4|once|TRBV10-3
CAISEWGPPNEKLFF
TGTGCCATCAGTGAGTGGGGGCCTCCTAATGAAAAACTGTTTTTT
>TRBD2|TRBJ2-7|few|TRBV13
CASRGGTGGYEQYF
TGTGCCAGCAGGGGTGGGACGGGAGGCTACGAGCAGTACTTC
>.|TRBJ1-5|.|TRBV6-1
CASRTREIQPQHF
TGTGCCAGCAGGACCAGGGAAATTCAGCCCCAGCATTTT
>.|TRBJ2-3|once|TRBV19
CASSPTGSTDTQYF
TGTGCCAGTAGTCCGACGGGAAGTACAGATACGCAGTATTTT
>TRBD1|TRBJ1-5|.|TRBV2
CASSQDRGGQPQHF
TGTGCCAGCAGCCAGGACAGGGGTGGTCAGCCCCAGCATTTT
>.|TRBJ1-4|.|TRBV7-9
CASSSENSATNEKLFF
TGTGCCAGCAGCTCCGAGAACAGTGCAACTAATGAAAAACTGTTTTTT
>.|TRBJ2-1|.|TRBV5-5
CASSLAGLNYNEQFF
TGTGCCAGCAGCTTGGCGGGACTCAATTACAATGAGCAGTTCTTC
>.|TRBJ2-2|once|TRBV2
CASKIRGPSDGELFF
TGTGCCAGCAAGATTCGCGGGCCCTCGGACGGGGAGCTGTTTTTT
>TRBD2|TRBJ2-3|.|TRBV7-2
CASSLGREGANTQYF
TGTGCCAGCAGCTTAGGGCGGGAGGGGGCAAATACGCAGTATTTT
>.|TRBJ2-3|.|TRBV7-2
CASSSSVSADTQYF
TGTGCCAGCAGCTCTAGCGTTAGCGCAGATACGCAGTATTTT
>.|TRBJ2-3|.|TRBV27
CASSDGVLGTDTQYF
TGTGCCAGCAGCGACGGAGTACTAGGCACAGATACGCAGTATTTT
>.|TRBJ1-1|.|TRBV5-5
CASFSPGSPTEAFF
TGTGCCAGCTTTTCTCCAGGGTCTCCCACTGAAGCTTTCTTT
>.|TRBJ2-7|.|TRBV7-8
CASSPGDGEQYF
TGTGCCAGCAGCCCGGGGGATGGAGAGCAGTACTTC
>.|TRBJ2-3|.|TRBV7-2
CASSLARGDTQYF
TGTGCCAGCAGCTTAGCGCGAGGAGATACGCAGTATTTT
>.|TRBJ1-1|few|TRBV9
CASSLQTGLNTEAFF
TGTGCCAGCAGCTTGCAGACAGGACTCAACACTGAAGCTTTCTTT
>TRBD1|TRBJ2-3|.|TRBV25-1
CASSASKQGKTPDTQYF
TGTGCCAGCAGTGCCTCCAAACAGGGGAAAACCCCAGATACGCAGTATTTT
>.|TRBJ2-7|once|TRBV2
CASMGTWENYEQYF
TGTGCCAGCATGGGGACATGGGAAAACTACGAGCAGTACTTC
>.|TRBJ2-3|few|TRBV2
CASSPQGGYALGTQYF
TGTGCCAGCAGTCCACAGGGGGGGTATGCTCTTGGTACGCAGTATTTT
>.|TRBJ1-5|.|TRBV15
CATSRDLSYEGDSNQPQHF
TGTGCCACCAGCAGAGATCTTTCCTATGAGGGGGATAGCAATCAGCCCCAGCATTTT
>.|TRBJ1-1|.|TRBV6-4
CASSVQGGAGPREAFF
TGTGCCAGCAGCGTTCAGGGCGGGGCCGGTCCTCGTGAAGCTTTCTTT
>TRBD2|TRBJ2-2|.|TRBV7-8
CASSFQRGKNTGELFF
TGTGCCAGCAGCTTCCAGCGGGGGAAGAACACCGGGGAGCTGTTTTTT
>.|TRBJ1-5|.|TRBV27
CASSLGGAQPQHF
TGTGCCAGCAGTTTAGGAGGGGCACAGCCCCAGCATTTT
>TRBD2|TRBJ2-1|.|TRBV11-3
CASSWGAGGSYNEQFF
TGTGCCAGCAGCTGGGGTGCGGGGGGATCATACAATGAGCAGTTCTTC
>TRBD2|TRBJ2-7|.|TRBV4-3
CASSQDRLAGAYEQYF
TGCGCCAGCAGCCAAGACCGTCTAGCGGGAGCCTACGAGCAGTACTTC
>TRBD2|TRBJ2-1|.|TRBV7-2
CASSLTSGLYNEQFF
TGTGCCAGCAGCCTGACTAGCGGACTATACAATGAGCAGTTCTTC
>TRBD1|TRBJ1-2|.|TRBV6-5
CASSFRQGREGYTF
TGTGCCAGCAGTTTCCGACAGGGGAGAGAAGGCTACACCTTC
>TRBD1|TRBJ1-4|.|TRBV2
CASREQGADNEKLFF
TGTGCCAGCAGGGAACAGGGGGCTGATAATGAAAAACTGTTTTTT
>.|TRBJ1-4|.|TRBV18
CASSPLEPGLWDEKLFF
TGTGCCAGCTCACCCCTCGAGCCTGGACTTTGGGATGAAAAACTGTTTTTT
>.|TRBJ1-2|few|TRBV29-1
CSVDSQRNYGYTF
TGCAGCGTTGATAGCCAGAGAAACTATGGCTACACCTTC